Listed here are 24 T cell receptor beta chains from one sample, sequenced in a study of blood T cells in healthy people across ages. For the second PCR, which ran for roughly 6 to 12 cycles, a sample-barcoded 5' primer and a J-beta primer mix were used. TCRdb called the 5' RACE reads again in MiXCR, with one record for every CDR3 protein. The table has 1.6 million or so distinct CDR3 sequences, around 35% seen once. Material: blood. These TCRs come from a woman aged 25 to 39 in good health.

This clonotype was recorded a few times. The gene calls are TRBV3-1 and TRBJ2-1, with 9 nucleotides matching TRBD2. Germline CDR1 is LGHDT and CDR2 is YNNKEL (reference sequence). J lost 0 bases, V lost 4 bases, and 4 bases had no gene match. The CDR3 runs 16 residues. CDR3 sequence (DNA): TGTGCCAGCAGCCCGGCGGGGGGGCTCTCCTACAATGAGCAGTTCTTC. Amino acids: CASSPAGGLSYNEQFF.

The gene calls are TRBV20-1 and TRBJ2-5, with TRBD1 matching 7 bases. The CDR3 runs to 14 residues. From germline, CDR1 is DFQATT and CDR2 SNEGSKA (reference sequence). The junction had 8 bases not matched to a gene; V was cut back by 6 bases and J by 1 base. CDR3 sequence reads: CSASDRQIQETQYF. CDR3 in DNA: TGCAGTGCGTCGGACAGGCAAATCCAAGAGACCCAGTACTTC.

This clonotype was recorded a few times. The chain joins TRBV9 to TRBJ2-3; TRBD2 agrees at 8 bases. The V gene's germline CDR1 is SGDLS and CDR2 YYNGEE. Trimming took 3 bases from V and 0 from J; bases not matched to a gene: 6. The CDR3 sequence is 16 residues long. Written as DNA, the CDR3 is TGTGCCAGCAGCGCAGCGGGAGTCCCTAGCACAGATACGCAGTATTTT. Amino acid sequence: CASSAAGVPSTDTQYF.

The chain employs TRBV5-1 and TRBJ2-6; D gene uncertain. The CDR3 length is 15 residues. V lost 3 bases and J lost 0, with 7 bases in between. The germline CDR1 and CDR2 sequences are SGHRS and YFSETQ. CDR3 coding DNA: TGCGCCAGCAGCTCCTGGGGCTCTGGGGCCAACGTCCTGACTTTC. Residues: CASSSWGSGANVLTF.

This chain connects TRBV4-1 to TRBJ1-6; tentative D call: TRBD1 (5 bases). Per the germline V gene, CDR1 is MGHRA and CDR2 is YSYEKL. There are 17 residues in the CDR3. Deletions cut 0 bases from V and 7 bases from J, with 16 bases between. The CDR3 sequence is CASSQEGHREENSPLHF. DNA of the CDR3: TGCGCCAGCAGCCAAGAGGGGCACCGGGAGGAAAATTCACCCCTCCACTTT.

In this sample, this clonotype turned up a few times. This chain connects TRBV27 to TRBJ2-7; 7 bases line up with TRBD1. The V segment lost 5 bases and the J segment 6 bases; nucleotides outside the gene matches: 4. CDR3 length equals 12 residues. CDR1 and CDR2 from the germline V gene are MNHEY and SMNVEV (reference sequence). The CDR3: CASSKTGFEQYF. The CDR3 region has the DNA TGTGCCAGCAGTAAGACAGGGTTCGAGCAGTACTTC.

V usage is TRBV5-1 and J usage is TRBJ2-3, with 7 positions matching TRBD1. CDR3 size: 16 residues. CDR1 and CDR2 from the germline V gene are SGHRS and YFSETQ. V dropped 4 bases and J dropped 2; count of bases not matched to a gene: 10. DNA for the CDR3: TGCGCCAGCAGCAGCGCCGGGACAGCAGTCACAGATACGCAGTATTTT. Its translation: CASSSAGTAVTDTQYF.

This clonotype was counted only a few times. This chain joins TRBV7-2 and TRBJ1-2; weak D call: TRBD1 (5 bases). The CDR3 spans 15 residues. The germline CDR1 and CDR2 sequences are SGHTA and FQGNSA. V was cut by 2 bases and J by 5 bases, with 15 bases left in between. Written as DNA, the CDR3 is TGTGCCAGCAGCTTAACGAGGGACCCCACTTATGGCTACACCTTC. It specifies CASSLTRDPTYGYTF. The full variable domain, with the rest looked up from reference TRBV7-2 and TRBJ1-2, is GAGVSQSPSNKVTEKGKDVELRCDPISGHTALYWYRQSLGQGLEFLIYFQGNSAPDKSGLPSDRFSAERTGGSVSTLTIQRTQQEDSAVYLCASSLTRDPTYGYTFGSGTRLTVV.

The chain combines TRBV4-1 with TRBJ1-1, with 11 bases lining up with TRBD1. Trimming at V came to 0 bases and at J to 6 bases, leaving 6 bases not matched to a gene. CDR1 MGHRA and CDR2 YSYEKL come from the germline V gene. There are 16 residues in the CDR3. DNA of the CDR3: TGCGCCAGCAGCCAAGATTGGACAGGGGGCCTCTCTGAAGCTTTCTTT. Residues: CASSQDWTGGLSEAFF.

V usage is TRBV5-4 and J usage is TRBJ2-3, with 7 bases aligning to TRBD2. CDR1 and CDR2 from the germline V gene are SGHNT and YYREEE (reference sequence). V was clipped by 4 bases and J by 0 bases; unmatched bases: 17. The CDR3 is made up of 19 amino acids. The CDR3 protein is CASSPPGRGLRSSTDTQYF. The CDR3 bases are TGTGCCAGCAGCCCACCGGGGAGGGGCTTGAGGTCTAGCACAGATACGCAGTATTTT.

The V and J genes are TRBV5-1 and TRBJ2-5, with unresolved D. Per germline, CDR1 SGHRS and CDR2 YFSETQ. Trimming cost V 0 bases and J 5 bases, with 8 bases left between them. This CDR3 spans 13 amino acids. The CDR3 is CASSLGVVETQYF. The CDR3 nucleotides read TGCGCCAGCAGCTTGGGGGTTGTGGAGACCCAGTACTTC.

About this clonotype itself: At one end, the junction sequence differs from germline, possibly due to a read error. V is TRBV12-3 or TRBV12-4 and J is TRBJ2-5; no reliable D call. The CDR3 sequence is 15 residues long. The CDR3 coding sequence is TGTACCAGCACCTTAGGGCCCTTAACCCAAGAGACCCAGTACTTC. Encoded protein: CTSTLGPLTQETQYF.

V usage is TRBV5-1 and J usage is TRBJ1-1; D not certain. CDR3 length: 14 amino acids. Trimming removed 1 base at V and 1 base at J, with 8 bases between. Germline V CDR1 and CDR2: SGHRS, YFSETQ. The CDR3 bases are TGCGCCAGCAGCTTGTCGTGGTCGAACACTGAAGCTTTCTTT. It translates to CASSLSWSNTEAFF.

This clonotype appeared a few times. Here the CDR3 reads CSARAGLAGAGYEQYF. The DNA of the CDR3 is TGCAGTGCTAGAGCGGGACTAGCGGGAGCCGGGTACGAGCAGTACTTC. The V call is TRBV20-1, the J call TRBJ2-7; 14 bases agree with TRBD2. V lost 1 base and J lost 4; bases outside the gene matches: 6. Germline values: CDR1 DFQATT, CDR2 SNEGSKA (reference sequence). CDR3 length: 16 amino acids.

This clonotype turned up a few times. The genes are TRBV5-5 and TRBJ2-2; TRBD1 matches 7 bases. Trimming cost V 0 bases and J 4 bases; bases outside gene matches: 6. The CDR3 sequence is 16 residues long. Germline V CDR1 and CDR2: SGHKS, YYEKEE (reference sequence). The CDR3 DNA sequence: TGTGCCAGCAGCTTGGCCCCGACAGGGTTCACCGGGGAGCTGTTTTTT. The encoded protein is CASSLAPTGFTGELFF.

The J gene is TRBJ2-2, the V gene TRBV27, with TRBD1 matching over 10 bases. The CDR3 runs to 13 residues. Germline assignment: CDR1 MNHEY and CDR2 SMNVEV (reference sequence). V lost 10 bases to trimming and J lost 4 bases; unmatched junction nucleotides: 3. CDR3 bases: TGTGCCAAAGACAGGGGGCGCACCGGGGAGCTGTTTTTT. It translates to CAKDRGRTGELFF.

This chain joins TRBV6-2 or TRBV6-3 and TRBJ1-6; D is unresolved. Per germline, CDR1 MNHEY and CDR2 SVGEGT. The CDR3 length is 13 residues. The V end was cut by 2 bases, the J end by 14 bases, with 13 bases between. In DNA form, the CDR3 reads TGTGCCAGCAGTTACACAGCGCTTTCGACCCTCCACTTT. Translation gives CASSYTALSTLHF.

The chain's CDR3 is CASSVAGLYSDTQYF. CDR3 coding DNA: TGTGCCAGCAGCGTAGCGGGACTCTATTCAGATACGCAGTATTTT. J is TRBJ2-3 and V is TRBV9; perhaps TRBD2 as D (6 bases). Germline lookup yields CDR1 SGDLS and CDR2 YYNGEE. The CDR3 extends over 15 amino acids. Trimming shortened V by 0 bases and J by 4 bases, and 12 bases separated the two germline ends.

CDR3: CASSPGTQGNTIYF. CDR3 sequence (DNA): TGCGCCAGCAGCCCAGGGACACAAGGAAACACCATATATTTT. The rearrangement links TRBV4-1 to TRBJ1-3; TRBD1 might be the D (6 bases). The CDR3 is 14 residues long. Germline V gene sequence: CDR1 MGHRA, CDR2 YSYEKL. V was shortened by 4 bases and J by 4 bases, with 11 bases between the two germline ends.

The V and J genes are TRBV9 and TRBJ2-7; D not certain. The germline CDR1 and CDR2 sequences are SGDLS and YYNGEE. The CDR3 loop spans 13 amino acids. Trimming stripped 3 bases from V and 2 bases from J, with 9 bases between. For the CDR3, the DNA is TGTGCCAGCAGCGCCCACGGCACCTACGAGCAGTACTTC. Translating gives CASSAHGTYEQYF.

CDR3 protein: CASSFAAGPLGYTF. The CDR3 DNA sequence: TGTGCCAGCAGTTTCGCGGCAGGGCCCCTGGGCTACACCTTC. The chain combines TRBV28 with TRBJ1-2; the D gene is possibly TRBD1 (5 bases). This CDR3 has 14 residues. The germline V gene encodes CDR1 MDHEN and CDR2 SYDVKM. V lost 3 bases to trimming and J lost 8 bases, with 16 bases between them.

CDR3 loop: CASRQRESADTQYF. In DNA form, the CDR3 reads TGTGCCAGCAGGCAGCGGGAGTCAGCAGATACGCAGTATTTT. V usage is TRBV6-1 and J usage is TRBJ2-3; 8 bases align to TRBD2. The germline CDR1 and CDR2 sequences are MNHNS and SASEGT. Trimming removed 6 bases from V and 4 bases from J; junction bases left unmatched: 6. This CDR3 is 14 amino acids long.

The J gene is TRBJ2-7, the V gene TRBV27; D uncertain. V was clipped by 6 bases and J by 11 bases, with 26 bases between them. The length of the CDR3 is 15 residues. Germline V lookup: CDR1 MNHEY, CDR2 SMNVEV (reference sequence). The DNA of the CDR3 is TGTGCCAGCAGCTTCGACGGCCGGCCCCCAACCTTGGAGTACTTC. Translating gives CASSFDGRPPTLEYF.

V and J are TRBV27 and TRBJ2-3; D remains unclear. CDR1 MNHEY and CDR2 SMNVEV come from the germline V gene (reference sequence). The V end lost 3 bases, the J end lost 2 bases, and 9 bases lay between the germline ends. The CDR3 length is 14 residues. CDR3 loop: CASSFETPTDTQYF. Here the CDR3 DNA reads TGTGCCAGCAGTTTCGAAACCCCCACAGATACGCAGTATTTT.